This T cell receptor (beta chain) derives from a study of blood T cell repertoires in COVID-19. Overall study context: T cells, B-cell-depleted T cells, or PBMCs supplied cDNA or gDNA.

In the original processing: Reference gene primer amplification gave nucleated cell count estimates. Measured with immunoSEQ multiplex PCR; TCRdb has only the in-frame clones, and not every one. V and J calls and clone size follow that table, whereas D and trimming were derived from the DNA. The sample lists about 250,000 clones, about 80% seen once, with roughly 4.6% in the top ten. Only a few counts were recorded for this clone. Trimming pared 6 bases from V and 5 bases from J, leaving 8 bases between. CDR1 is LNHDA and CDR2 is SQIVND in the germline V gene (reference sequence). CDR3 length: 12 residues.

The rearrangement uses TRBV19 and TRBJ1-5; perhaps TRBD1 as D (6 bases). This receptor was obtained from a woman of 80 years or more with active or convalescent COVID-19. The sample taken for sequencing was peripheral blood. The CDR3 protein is CASRQGDQPQHF. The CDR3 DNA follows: TGTGCCAGTAGACAGGGAGATCAGCCCCAGCATTTT.